The 20 T cell receptor beta chains below come from one sample, sequenced in a study of cytotoxic CD8 clonotypes in ibrutinib-treated CLL. TCRdb's table, derived via immunoSEQ multiplex PCR, lists solely in-frame clones and lacks some. The repertoire holds over 120,000 clones, with roughly three quarters as singletons. This material consisted of PBMCs, taken after 24 months of ibrutinib treatment. The receptors stem from a human donor with chronic lymphocytic leukemia.

This chain connects TRBV19 to TRBJ1-2, with 8 bases identical to TRBD1. This CDR3 contains 15 residues. V lost 6 bases, J lost 6 bases, and 12 bases stayed unmatched. CDR1 is LNHDA, CDR2 SQIVND, per germline (reference sequence). The CDR3 reads CASSIDLGTGDGYTF. As DNA, the CDR3 is TGTGCCAGTAGCATCGACCTAGGGACAGGCGATGGCTACACCTTC.

The V gene is TRBV18, the J gene TRBJ1-5, with a weak D call TRBD1 (6 bases). CDR1 KGHSH and CDR2 LQKENI come from the germline V gene. The CDR3 spans 15 residues. Trimming stripped 4 bases from V and 7 bases from J, with 17 bases between. CDR3 sequence reads: CASSRNPGVEQPQHF. The CDR3 DNA follows: TGTGCCAGCTCACGCAACCCAGGGGTGGAACAGCCCCAGCATTTT.

The V call is TRBV9, the J call TRBJ1-4, with a possible D match to TRBD1 (6 bases). Trimming pared 4 bases from V and 8 bases from J, leaving 15 bases between. Looked up from germline, CDR1 is SGDLS and CDR2 is YYNGEE. The CDR3 totals 14 residues. This CDR3 reads CASSPRGLEEKLFF. The CDR3 bases are TGTGCCAGCAGCCCCAGGGGTTTGGAGGAAAAACTGTTTTTT.

This clone has a single count. This rearrangement joins TRBV18 to TRBJ2-7, with 10 bases fitting TRBD1. V gave up 3 bases and J gave up 3 bases; unmatched junction bases: 5. The length of the CDR3 is 15 residues. The germline V gene encodes CDR1 KGHSH and CDR2 LQKENI. CDR3 nucleotides: TGTGCCAGCTCACCCGGGACAGGGGAATTCTACGAGCAGTACTTC. It yields the protein CASSPGTGEFYEQYF.

This clone came up once. Here the CDR3 reads CASSSQGLSTDTQYF. The DNA for the CDR3 is TGTGCCAGCAGCTCCCAGGGGCTTAGCACAGATACGCAGTATTTT. This sequence joins TRBV11-3 and TRBJ2-3; the D gene is possibly TRBD1 (6 bases). The CDR3 covers 15 residues. V shed 4 bases and J shed 0 bases, with 11 bases lying between them. Germline loops: CDR1 SGHNT, CDR2 YENEEA. The variable domain in full, with the rest retrieved from reference TRBV11-3 and TRBJ2-3, is EAGVVQSPRYKIIEKKQPVAFWCNPISGHNTLYWYLQNLGQGPELLIRYENEEAVDDSQLPKDRFSAERLKGVDSTLKIQPAELGDSAVYLCASSSQGLSTDTQYFGPGTRLTVL.

This clone has a count of ten or more. This rearrangement joins TRBV28 to TRBJ1-1; D is perhaps TRBD1 (6 bases). This CDR3 is 15 amino acids long. With 4 bases removed from V and 6 bases from J, the gap between germline ends came to 18 bases. In germline, CDR1 is MDHEN, CDR2 SYDVKM. CDR3 sequence reads: CASSSQGGGGSEAFF. The CDR3 region has the DNA TGTGCCAGCAGTTCCCAAGGGGGGGGCGGGTCTGAAGCTTTCTTT.

J is TRBJ1-4 and V is TRBV5-6; D perhaps matches TRBD1 (5 bases). The CDR3 has 13 amino acids. CDR1 and CDR2 (germline): SGHDT, YYEEEE. Trimming removed 1 base from V and 8 bases from J, with 9 bases in between. Written as DNA, the CDR3 is TGTGCCAGCAGCTTGTGGACAAACGAAAAACTGTTTTTT. Translation gives CASSLWTNEKLFF.

This clone has more than one count but fewer than ten. V is TRBV7-2 and J is TRBJ1-5, with TRBD1 as a possible D gene (5 bases). V lost 1 base, J lost 5 bases, and 6 bases lay in between. CDR3 length: 13 amino acids. Germline V gene data show CDR1 as SGHTA and CDR2 as FQGNSA. The DNA of the CDR3 is TGTGCCAGCAGCTTAGGGGACTATCAGCCCCAGCATTTT. This translates into CASSLGDYQPQHF.

The V call is TRBV7-9, the J call TRBJ2-4; D is undetermined. This CDR3 has 15 amino acids. V was pared by 3 bases and J by 0 bases, with 9 bases between. Germline CDR1 and CDR2: SEHNR and FQNEAQ (reference sequence). This CDR3 is CASSLSLLAKNIQYF. DNA of the CDR3: TGTGCCAGCAGCTTGTCCCTCTTAGCCAAAAACATTCAGTACTTC. The complete variable domain, with remaining parts taken from reference TRBV7-9 and TRBJ2-4, reads DTGVSQNPRHKITKRGQNVTFRCDPISEHNRLYWYRQTLGQGPEFLTYFQNEAQLEKSRLLSDRFSAERPKGSFSTLEIQRTEQGDSAMYLCASSLSLLAKNIQYFGAGTRLSVL.

The chain links TRBV7-9 to TRBJ2-6, with 10 bases lining up with TRBD1. CDR3 size: 19 residues. Germline V gene data show CDR1 as SEHNR and CDR2 as FQNEAQ (reference sequence). The ends lost 1 base at V and 0 bases at J; junction bases unmatched: 6. The CDR3 DNA is TGTGCCAGCAGCTTAGGCCCCGGGACAGGGGACTCTGGGGCCAACGTCCTGACTTTC. Residues: CASSLGPGTGDSGANVLTF.

The genes are TRBV6-5 and TRBJ1-2; D remains ambiguous. CDR1 is MNHEY and CDR2 is SVGAGI in the germline V gene. With 7 bases removed from V and 0 bases from J, the gap between germline ends came to 12 bases. The length of the CDR3 is 14 residues. The CDR3 sequence: CASTPGDSNYGYTF. The CDR3 nucleotides are TGTGCCAGCACCCCCGGGGATTCTAACTATGGCTACACCTTC.

The chain couples TRBV19 to TRBJ2-3; D is perhaps TRBD2 (6 bases). The germline CDR1 and CDR2 sequences are LNHDA and SQIVND (reference sequence). This CDR3 is 14 amino acids long. The V gene lost 5 bases and the J gene lost 0 bases, with 9 bases spanning the gap. The chain's CDR3 is CASSAGPSTDTQYF. The DNA of the CDR3 is TGTGCCAGTAGTGCGGGACCCAGCACAGATACGCAGTATTTT.

This clone was counted a few times. V usage is TRBV2 and J usage is TRBJ2-7; maybe TRBD2 (6 bases). V lost 8 bases and J 0 bases, leaving 14 bases between the germline ends. The CDR3 totals 14 residues. Germline CDR1 is SNHLY and CDR2 is FYNNEI. CDR3 sequence: CASVMGGSSYEQYF. The CDR3 DNA sequence: TGTGCCAGCGTTATGGGAGGTAGCTCCTACGAGCAGTACTTC.

This rearrangement joins TRBV7-6 to TRBJ2-7; TRBD2 matches 11 bases. Germline CDR1 reads SGHVS; CDR2 reads FNYEAQ. The trim removed 5 bases at V and 9 bases at J, leaving 12 bases unmatched. CDR3 length: 15 residues. The CDR3 bases are TGTGCCAGCAGCCCAACTAGCGGGAGTGTTCCCCCGCAGTACTTC. This gives the protein CASSPTSGSVPPQYF.

The chain is built from TRBV10-3 and TRBJ2-1, with 14 bases aligning to TRBD2. V trimming: 3 bases; J trimming: 8 bases; junction bases outside the gene matches: 12. Per the germline V gene, CDR1 is ENHRY and CDR2 is SYGVKD. This CDR3 has 18 amino acids. The CDR3 here is CAISDPVGLAGANHEQFF. The CDR3 region has the DNA TGTGCCATCAGTGACCCGGTGGGACTAGCGGGAGCCAACCATGAGCAGTTCTTC.

This clone is deemed medium-sized. V usage is TRBV2 and J usage is TRBJ1-5; D gene unclear. This CDR3 has 14 amino acids. The V gene's germline CDR1 is SNHLY and CDR2 FYNNEI. V lost 6 bases and J lost 2, with 11 bases in between. CDR3 DNA sequence: TGTGCCAGCAGCTGGGAGGCAGGCAATCAGCCCCAGCATTTT. It is translated as CASSWEAGNQPQHF.

The chain links TRBV11-2 to TRBJ2-7; D is perhaps TRBD1 or TRBD2 (6 bases each). V lost 5 bases and J 7 bases, leaving 18 bases between the germline ends. In germline, CDR1 is SGHAT, CDR2 FQNNGV. The CDR3 is made up of 14 amino acids. CDR3 region: CASSPGTGAREQYF. The CDR3, as DNA: TGTGCCAGCAGCCCAGGGACGGGGGCTCGGGAGCAGTACTTC.

The chain is built from TRBV4-2 and TRBJ2-7; D call uncertain. CDR1 and CDR2 from the germline V gene are LGHNA and YNFKEQ. V was shortened by 0 bases and J by 9 bases, with 12 bases between the two germline ends. The CDR3 runs to 13 residues. The CDR3 bases are TGTGCCAGCAGCCAAGAGGTCCAGGCGGTGCAGTACTTC. Translated: CASSQEVQAVQYF.

This clone has only one observation. The rearrangement links TRBV5-1 to TRBJ1-1, with TRBD1 as a possible D gene (5 bases). Trimming pared 4 bases from V and 3 bases from J, leaving 10 bases between. This CDR3 is built from 13 residues. Germline V gene data show CDR1 as SGHRS and CDR2 as YFSETQ. The CDR3 protein is CASSPTGDTEAFF. The DNA for the CDR3 is TGCGCCAGCAGCCCCACGGGGGACACTGAAGCTTTCTTT.

This rearrangement joins TRBV10-3 to TRBJ2-3, with a possible D match to TRBD2 (6 bases). From germline, CDR1 is ENHRY and CDR2 SYGVKD. Trimming cost V 10 bases and J 1 base, with 12 bases left between them. The CDR3 length is 13 residues. The CDR3 protein is CASQRGGTDTQYF. In nucleotides, the CDR3 is TGTGCCAGTCAACGCGGGGGCACAGATACGCAGTATTTT.